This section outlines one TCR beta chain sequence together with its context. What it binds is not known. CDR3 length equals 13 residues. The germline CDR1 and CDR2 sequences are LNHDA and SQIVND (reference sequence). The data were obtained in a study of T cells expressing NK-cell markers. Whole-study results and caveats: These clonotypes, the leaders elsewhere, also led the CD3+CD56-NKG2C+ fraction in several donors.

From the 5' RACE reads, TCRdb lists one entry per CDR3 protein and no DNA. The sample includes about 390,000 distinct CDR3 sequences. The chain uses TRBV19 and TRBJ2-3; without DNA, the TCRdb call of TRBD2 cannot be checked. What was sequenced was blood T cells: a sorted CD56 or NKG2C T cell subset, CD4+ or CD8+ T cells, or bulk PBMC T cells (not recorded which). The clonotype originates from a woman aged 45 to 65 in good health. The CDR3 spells CASSLLHLDTQYF.